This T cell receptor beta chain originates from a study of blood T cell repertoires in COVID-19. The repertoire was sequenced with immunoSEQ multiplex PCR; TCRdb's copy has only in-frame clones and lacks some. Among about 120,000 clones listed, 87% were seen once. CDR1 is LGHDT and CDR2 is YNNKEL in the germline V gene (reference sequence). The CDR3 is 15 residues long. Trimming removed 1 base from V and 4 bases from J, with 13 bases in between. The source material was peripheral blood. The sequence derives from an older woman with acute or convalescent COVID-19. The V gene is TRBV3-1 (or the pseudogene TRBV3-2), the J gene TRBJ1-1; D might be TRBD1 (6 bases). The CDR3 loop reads CASSQGGGLTTEAFF. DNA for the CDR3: TGTGCCAGCAGCCAAGGGGGGGGGCTGACCACTGAAGCTTTCTTT.